There are a few counts of the clone carrying this T cell receptor beta chain. Authors of the study amplified TCR beta CDR3 regions from RNA transcripts. Using the HTBI primer set, a first-round RT-PCR was run on the TCR CDR3. TCRdb redid the calling of the multiplex PCR reads with MiXCR, one entry per CDR3 protein. The sample includes a few hundred thousand distinct CDR3 sequences, 13% to 15% seen only once; the top ten take around a fifth. This specimen comes from a study of T cells in Graves' hyperthyroidism and ophthalmopathy. Germline CDR1 MDHEN, CDR2 SYDVKM. The length of the CDR3 is 14 residues. V was clipped by 2 bases and J by 13 bases; unmatched bases: 6.

The source of this sequence is a woman aged 25-40 years with Graves' ophthalmopathy. The chain joins TRBV28 to TRBJ1-5; 12 nucleotides agree with TRBD1. The sample taken for sequencing was blood. Here the CDR3 reads CASSLAGQGALQHF. The CDR3 DNA sequence: TGTGCCAGCAGTTTAGCGGGACAGGGGGCGCTTCAGCATTTT.